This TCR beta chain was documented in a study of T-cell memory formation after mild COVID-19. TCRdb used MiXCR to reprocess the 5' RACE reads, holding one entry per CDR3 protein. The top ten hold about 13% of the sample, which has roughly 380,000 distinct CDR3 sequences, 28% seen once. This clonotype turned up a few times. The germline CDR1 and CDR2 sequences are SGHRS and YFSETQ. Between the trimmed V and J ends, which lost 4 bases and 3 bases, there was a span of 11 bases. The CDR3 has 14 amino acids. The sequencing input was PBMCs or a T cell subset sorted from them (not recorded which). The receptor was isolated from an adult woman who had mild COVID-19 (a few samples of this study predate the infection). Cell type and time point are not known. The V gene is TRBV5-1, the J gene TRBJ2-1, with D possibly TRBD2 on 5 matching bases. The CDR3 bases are TGCGCCAGCAGCCAGACACTAGACTACAATGAGCAGTTCTTC. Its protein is CASSQTLDYNEQFF.